These 6 T cell receptor beta chains were all obtained from the same sample, sequenced in a study of monozygotic twins with inflammatory bowel disease. TCRdb derives one entry per CDR3 protein from the 5' RACE reads, leaving out DNA. This sample's clone table lists 110,000 to 150,000 distinct CDR3 sequences. What was sequenced was blood. The receptors come from a human donor with ulcerative colitis or Crohn's disease, or a healthy co-twin of an affected twin (not recorded which).

The CDR3 region is CSLTRGPEQFF. The V call is TRBV29-1, the J call TRBJ2-1; with no DNA, the TCRdb D assignment of TRBD2 cannot be verified. The germline CDR1 and CDR2 sequences are SQVTM and ANQGSEA. CDR3 length equals 11 residues.

The chain has TRBV12-3 or TRBV12-4 and TRBJ1-1. This CDR3 contains 13 residues. The CDR3 reads CASSSTLNTEAFF.

The chain couples TRBV30 to TRBJ1-3; no DNA is available, so the TRBD1 call from TCRdb remains unchecked. Germline CDR1 is GTSNPN and CDR2 is SVGIG (reference sequence). The CDR3 contains 13 residues. CDR3 loop: CAWAGTGENTIYF.

CDR3 sequence: CASSPRAVNTEAFF. The gene calls are TRBV7-9 and TRBJ1-1; TCRdb's assignment of TRBD1 cannot be checked, as there is no DNA. The CDR3 totals 14 residues. Germline CDR1 and CDR2: SEHNR and FQNEAQ (reference sequence).

This sequence joins TRBV6-2 or TRBV6-3 and TRBJ2-1; with no DNA, the TCRdb D assignment of TRBD1 cannot be verified. This CDR3 is 12 amino acids long. Germline V gene lookup returns CDR1 MNHEY and CDR2 SVGEGT. CDR3 amino acids: CASSYHTGEQFF.

This chain links TRBV5-5 with TRBJ2-2. Germline V gene sequence: CDR1 SGHKS, CDR2 YYEKEE (reference sequence). The CDR3 is 15 amino acids. This CDR3 is CASSLAVLDPGELFF.